What follows are 10 T cell receptor beta chains derived from one specimen sequenced in a study of cytomegalovirus exposure and HLA in healthy donors. Researchers ran the PCR with 60 Vbeta and 13 Jbeta primers. Only in-frame clones appear in the TCRdb table, and some are missing; sequencing was by immunoSEQ multiplex PCR. Of 130,000 to 150,000 clones listed, about 80% are singletons. Sample: PBMCs. The receptors originated from a woman in her sixties in good health and CMV-seropositive.

The chain has TRBV7-9 and TRBJ2-3, with D possibly being TRBD1 (5 bases). Germline CDR1 reads SEHNR; CDR2 reads FQNEAQ (reference sequence). The V end lost 5 bases, the J end lost 0 bases, and 9 bases lay between the germline ends. The CDR3 totals 14 residues. In DNA, the CDR3 is TGTGCCAGCAGCCCAGGGTCTAGCACAGATACGCAGTATTTT. This sequence encodes CASSPGSSTDTQYF.

The rearrangement links TRBV13 to TRBJ2-3; 12 positions match TRBD2. The trim removed 5 bases at V and 4 bases at J, leaving 13 bases unmatched. Germline CDR1 and CDR2: PRHDT and FYEKMQ (reference sequence). This CDR3 contains 18 residues. The CDR3 sequence is CASSPGLAGPPRADTQYF. CDR3 in DNA: TGTGCCAGCAGCCCCGGACTAGCGGGACCTCCCCGGGCAGATACGCAGTATTTT.

This chain connects TRBV30 to TRBJ2-1; TRBD2 aligns across 13 bases. Trimming cost V 0 bases and J 10 bases; bases outside gene matches: 9. Germline CDR1 GTSNPN, CDR2 SVGIG (reference sequence). CDR3 length equals 16 residues. CDR3 coding DNA: TGTGCCTGGAGTGTAGGGTTACTAGCGGGAGGGATGGAGCAGTTCTTC. This sequence encodes CAWSVGLLAGGMEQFF.

The chain links TRBV11-2 to TRBJ1-1, with 8 bases lining up with TRBD1. Per the germline V gene, CDR1 is SGHAT and CDR2 is FQNNGV. The CDR3 runs to 14 residues. The V and J ends lost 0 bases and 7 bases, in that order; junction bases with no gene match: 4. CDR3 loop: CASSLEGTGHEAFF. CDR3 bases: TGTGCCAGCAGCTTAGAGGGGACAGGCCATGAAGCTTTCTTT.

The gene calls are TRBV6-5 and TRBJ2-7; TRBD2 might be the D (5 bases). V lost 3 bases, J lost 0 bases, and 9 bases lay in between. The CDR3 is 14 amino acids. Germline lookup yields CDR1 MNHEY and CDR2 SVGAGI. Written as DNA, the CDR3 is TGTGCCAGCAGTTATGGGAGCAGCTCCTACGAGCAGTACTTC. As protein: CASSYGSSSYEQYF.

J is TRBJ2-5 and V is TRBV30; perhaps TRBD1 as D (6 bases). Near its end, the DNA agrees better with TRBJ2-7, so the J call may be wrong. This CDR3 spans 13 amino acids. Germline V gene lookup returns CDR1 GTSNPN and CDR2 SVGIG (reference sequence). DNA of the CDR3: TGTGCCTGGAAGGCAGGGGTCACCTACGAGCAGTACTTC. Translation gives CAWKAGVTYEQYF.

The chain combines TRBV6-5 with TRBJ2-7, with TRBD2 identical over 12 bases. The germline CDR1 and CDR2 sequences are MNHEY and SVGAGI. V shed 2 bases, J shed 4 bases, and the junction held 6 bases outside the gene matches. The CDR3 extends over 16 amino acids. CDR3 sequence reads: CASSYGVLAGGYEQYF. CDR3 bases: TGTGCCAGCAGTTACGGGGTTCTAGCGGGAGGGTACGAGCAGTACTTC.

A single count supports this clone. The V and J genes are TRBV28 and TRBJ2-1; TRBD2 aligns across 11 bases. The V segment lost 4 bases and the J segment 3 bases; nucleotides outside the gene matches: 2. Germline CDR1 reads MDHEN; CDR2 reads SYDVKM. This CDR3 has 15 amino acids. The CDR3, as DNA: TGTGCCAGCAGTTCAACTAGCGGGAGCTACAATGAGCAGTTCTTC. The encoded protein is CASSSTSGSYNEQFF.

This clone was detected once. The rearrangement uses TRBV15 and TRBJ2-7, with 8 bases that match TRBD1. Germline CDR1 is LNHNV and CDR2 is YYDKDF (reference sequence). This CDR3 contains 17 residues. V dropped 0 bases and J dropped 2; count of bases not matched to a gene: 9. The CDR3 bases are TGTGCCACCAGCAGAGAAGCCCACAGACAGGGGACCTACGAGCAGTACTTC. Residues: CATSREAHRQGTYEQYF. Using reference TRBV15 and TRBJ2-7 for the parts outside the CDR3, the full variable domain is DAMVIQNPRYQVTQFGKPVTLSCSQTLNHNVMYWYQQKSSQAPKLLFHYYDKDFNNEADTPDNFQSRRPNTSFCFLDIRSPGLGDTAMYLCATSREAHRQGTYEQYFGPGTRLTVT.

This clone was seen more than once but under ten times. This chain connects TRBV4-2 to TRBJ2-2, with TRBD2 as a possible D gene (6 bases). The germline gives CDR1 LGHNA, CDR2 YNFKEQ. V gave up 3 bases and J gave up 2 bases, with 7 bases separating them. CDR3 length: 14 residues. The CDR3 DNA reads TGTGCCAGCAGCCAGCGGGGAAACACCGGGGAGCTGTTTTTT. This encodes CASSQRGNTGELFF.